This T cell receptor (beta chain) is drawn from a study of T-cell reconstitution after alpha-beta-depleted transplantation in children. Germline CDR1 and CDR2: DFQATT and SNEGSKA (reference sequence). The CDR3 length is 11 residues. Trimming removed 1 base from V and 1 base from J, with 1 base in between. This clonotype has ten or more counts. Unique molecular identifiers were used in preparing the TCRbeta library. MiXCR, run by TCRdb on the PCR reads, gives a single entry per CDR3 protein. The sample shows hundreds of thousands of distinct CDR3 sequences, around 9.9% of them seen only once. The source of this sequence is a child under three years old with acute myeloid leukemia, due to receive a stem cell transplant. The rearrangement links TRBV20-1 to TRBJ2-5; D is undetermined. Source: PBMCs, taken before TCRalphabeta/CD19-depleted stem cell transplant. As DNA, the CDR3 is TGCAGTGCTAGAGGCCAAGAGACCCAGTACTTC. Protein: CSARGQETQYF.